Listed here are 12 T cell receptor beta chains from one sample, sequenced in a study of blood T cell repertoires in COVID-19. This table comes from immunoSEQ multiplex PCR, and its TCRdb copy is limited to in-frame clones, with some not included. Found here are 220,000 or so clones, about 88% of them singletons; the top ten hold roughly 2.8%. The sequenced sample was peripheral blood. The receptors come from a man aged 50-60 years who had recovered from COVID-19.

The rearrangement uses TRBV18 and TRBJ2-5; the D gene is possibly TRBD1 (5 bases). With 6 bases removed from V and 2 bases from J, the gap between germline ends came to 10 bases. The length of the CDR3 is 13 residues. Germline-derived CDR1 and CDR2 are KGHSH and LQKENI. The CDR3 loop is CASSRQNQETQYF. CDR3 in DNA: TGTGCCAGCTCGCGACAGAATCAAGAGACCCAGTACTTC.

A note on this clone: The same CDR3 arises from other DNA sequences in this sample as well. The chain uses TRBV11-2 and TRBJ1-1, with a tentative D call TRBD1 (5 bases). The V end was cut by 3 bases, the J end by 5 bases, with 7 bases between. The CDR3 length is 12 residues. The germline gives CDR1 SGHAT, CDR2 FQNNGV. In DNA form, the CDR3 reads TGTGCCAGCAGCTTTGGGGGGACTGAAGCTTTCTTT. Amino acids: CASSFGGTEAFF.

V usage is TRBV19 and J usage is TRBJ2-1, with 9 bases aligning to TRBD2. With 5 bases clipped from V and 6 bases from J, the junction kept 14 bases outside the gene matches. This CDR3 has 17 amino acids. Germline V gene lookup returns CDR1 LNHDA and CDR2 SQIVND (reference sequence). CDR3 bases: TGTGCCAGTAGTGTCCGGGGTTGGCTAGCGGGAATCAATGAGCAGTTCTTC. Its translation: CASSVRGWLAGINEQFF. Supplemented by reference TRBV19 and TRBJ2-1, the full variable domain reads DGGITQSPKYLFRKEGQNVTLSCEQNLNHDAMYWYRQDPGQGLRLIYYSQIVNDFQKGDIAEGYSVSREKKESFPLTVTSAQKNPTAFYLCASSVRGWLAGINEQFFGPGTRLTVL.

This sequence joins TRBV6-1 and TRBJ1-5; a possible D gene is TRBD1 (5 bases). V lost 2 bases, J lost 6 bases, and 11 bases lay in between. CDR3 length: 14 residues. Germline CDR1 is MNHNS and CDR2 is SASEGT. This CDR3 reads CASSEKGRAQPQHF. In nucleotides, the CDR3 is TGTGCCAGCAGTGAAAAGGGGAGGGCTCAGCCCCAGCATTTT.

This sequence joins TRBV9 and TRBJ2-7; a weak D match, TRBD2 (6 bases). Between the trimmed V and J ends, which lost 0 bases and 6 bases, there was a span of 16 bases. The germline gives CDR1 SGDLS, CDR2 YYNGEE. The CDR3 sequence is 15 residues long. The CDR3 DNA sequence: TGTGCCAGCAGCGTAGCCCCGACACGCGGGGTCGAGCAGTACTTC. Its translation is CASSVAPTRGVEQYF.

The gene calls are TRBV5-6 and TRBJ1-1; 7 positions agree with TRBD1. Germline loops: CDR1 SGHDT, CDR2 YYEEEE. Trimming cost V 3 bases and J 7 bases; bases outside gene matches: 3. CDR3 length: 12 amino acids. The CDR3 DNA is TGTGCCAGCAGCTCACACAGGGGTGAAGCTTTCTTT. As protein: CASSSHRGEAFF.

CDR3 nucleotide sequence: TGTGCCAGCAGCATCCTAGCGGGAGGAGAGCAGTACTTC. As protein: CASSILAGGEQYF. The chain joins TRBV7-6 to TRBJ2-7; TRBD2 matches 11 bases. V lost 5 bases and J lost 7; bases outside the gene matches: 4. CDR3 length: 13 residues. Germline V lookup: CDR1 SGHVS, CDR2 FNYEAQ.

The chain links TRBV5-1 to TRBJ1-4; D may be TRBD1 (5 bases). This CDR3 comprises 15 residues. Trimming took 4 bases from V and 0 from J, leaving 10 bases between them. Per germline, CDR1 SGHRS and CDR2 YFSETQ. CDR3 residues: CASSPGNPTNEKLFF. CDR3 nucleotide sequence: TGCGCCAGCAGCCCAGGGAACCCAACTAATGAAAAACTGTTTTTT.

CDR3 bases: TGTGCCAGCCGCGTGAAGAATCAGCCCCAGCATTTT. This gives the protein CASRVKNQPQHF. V is TRBV12-3 or TRBV12-4 and J is TRBJ1-5, with D unresolved. The CDR3 contains 12 residues. Trimming left V 8 bases short and J 4 bases short, with 9 bases between.

As concerns this clone: Other nucleotide sequences from this sample produce the same CDR3. The chain joins TRBV5-1 to TRBJ2-2; 16 bases map to TRBD2. The CDR3 length is 17 residues. Trimming took 4 bases from V and 4 from J; bases not matched to a gene: 4. Per germline, CDR1 SGHRS and CDR2 YFSETQ. This CDR3 is CASSTGTSGRGTGELFF. Here the CDR3 DNA reads TGCGCCAGCAGCACCGGGACTAGCGGGAGGGGCACCGGGGAGCTGTTTTTT.

J is TRBJ2-3 and V is TRBV28; D is unresolved. CDR1 is MDHEN and CDR2 is SYDVKM in the germline V gene. This CDR3 comprises 13 residues. Trimming stripped 10 bases from V and 4 bases from J, with 15 bases between. The CDR3 region has the DNA TGTGCCACCACAAAGGAGTTCCCAGATACGCAGTATTTT. Translation gives CATTKEFPDTQYF.

CDR3 in amino acids: CASSSGSSYEQYF. DNA for the CDR3: TGTGCCAGCAGCTCCGGGAGCTCCTACGAGCAGTACTTC. The V and J genes are TRBV7-9 and TRBJ2-7, with a weak D call TRBD2 (6 bases). Trimming took 4 bases from V and 0 from J, leaving 7 bases between them. Germline CDR1 SEHNR, CDR2 FQNEAQ (reference sequence). This CDR3 is 13 amino acids long. The full variable domain, with the rest looked up from reference TRBV7-9 and TRBJ2-7, is DTGVSQNPRHKITKRGQNVTFRCDPISEHNRLYWYRQTLGQGPEFLTYFQNEAQLEKSRLLSDRFSAERPKGSFSTLEIQRTEQGDSAMYLCASSSGSSYEQYFGPGTRLTVT.